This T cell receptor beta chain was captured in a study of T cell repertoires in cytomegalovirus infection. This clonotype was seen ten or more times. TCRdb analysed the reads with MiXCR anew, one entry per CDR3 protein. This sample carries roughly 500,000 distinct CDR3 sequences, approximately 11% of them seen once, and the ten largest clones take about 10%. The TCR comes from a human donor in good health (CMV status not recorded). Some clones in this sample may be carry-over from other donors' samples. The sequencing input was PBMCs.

DNA for the CDR3: TGTGCCAGCAGCCTCCGACAGGCGAACACTGAAGCTTTCTTT. Translated: CASSLRQANTEAFF. The chain uses TRBV11-2 and TRBJ1-1; D is perhaps TRBD1 (6 bases). CDR3 length equals 14 residues. With 5 bases removed from V and 1 base from J, the gap between germline ends came to 11 bases. Per the germline V gene, CDR1 is SGHAT and CDR2 is FQNNGV.